The 22 T cell receptor beta chains presented below share a single source sample, sequenced in a study of Ad26.COV2.S vaccination and SARS-CoV-2 variants. Treatment reported: some 20 received Ad26.COV2.S at low or high dose, single or two shots; about 5 received placebo; per-sample allocation not given. Collection of the samples took place on day 63 after the first injection of vaccine or placebo. Libraries were prepared by immunoSEQ multiplex PCR; TCRdb keeps only in-frame clonotypes and omits some of them. This table has some 410,000 clones, 80% to 95% appearing once. This sample comprised peripheral blood, obtained in a trial of Ad26.COV2.S vaccine versus placebo. The receptors derive from a person between 18 and 60 years old who received the Ad26.COV2.S COVID-19 vaccine or a placebo.

The rearrangement joins TRBV7-6 to TRBJ1-5; D ambiguous. The germline CDR1 and CDR2 sequences are SGHVS and FNYEAQ. The V and J ends lost 3 bases and 4 bases respectively, with 7 bases between them. This CDR3 is built from 13 residues. The DNA for the CDR3 is TGTGCCAGCAGCTTGAGGCAGAATCAGCCCCAGCATTTT. The encoded protein is CASSLRQNQPQHF.

The chain employs TRBV24-1 and TRBJ1-1; weak D call: TRBD1 (5 bases). Looked up from germline, CDR1 is KGHDR and CDR2 is SFDVKD. Trimming removed 6 bases from V and 0 bases from J, with 13 bases in between. The CDR3 consists of 15 residues. CDR3 amino acids: CATSKTVDMNTEAFF. DNA of the CDR3: TGTGCCACCAGTAAGACAGTAGACATGAACACTGAAGCTTTCTTT.

This sequence joins TRBV9 and TRBJ2-1, with 10 positions matching TRBD2. Germline V CDR1 and CDR2: SGDLS, YYNGEE. The CDR3 runs to 16 residues. V dropped 4 bases and J dropped 10; count of bases not matched to a gene: 14. The CDR3 DNA is TGTGCCAGCAGCCCGAGAGGGCTAGCGGGGGCAAGGGAGCAGTTCTTC. This translates into CASSPRGLAGAREQFF.

V usage is TRBV7-2 and J usage is TRBJ1-5; D not certain. V dropped 0 bases and J dropped 6 bases, with 12 bases sitting between them. Looked up from germline, CDR1 is SGHTA and CDR2 is FQGNSA. The CDR3 has 15 residues. CDR3 sequence (DNA): TGTGCCAGCAGCTTAGCCGGTGCTGCGGGTCAGCCCCAGCATTTT. This gives the protein CASSLAGAAGQPQHF.

V usage is TRBV15 and J usage is TRBJ2-2; 8 nucleotides match TRBD1. V dropped 3 bases and J dropped 8; count of bases not matched to a gene: 11. CDR3 length: 16 residues. From germline, CDR1 is LNHNV and CDR2 YYDKDF (reference sequence). The CDR3 loop reads CATSRVLDRVEGELFF. CDR3 DNA: TGTGCCACCAGCAGGGTCTTGGACAGGGTTGAGGGGGAGCTGTTTTTT.

CDR3 loop: CASSPQLGNTEAFF. CDR3 in DNA: TGTGCCAGCAGCCCACAGTTAGGGAACACTGAAGCTTTCTTT. The rearrangement uses TRBV2 and TRBJ1-1; no clear D gene. V lost 6 bases and J lost 1, with 12 bases in between. The CDR3 runs 14 residues. CDR1 and CDR2 from the germline V gene are SNHLY and FYNNEI.

In this sample, this clone turned up a few times. Other DNA sequences from this sample encode an identical CDR3 as well. The chain recombines TRBV7-2 with TRBJ2-7; the D is unclear. Germline V CDR1 and CDR2: SGHTA, FQGNSA. V shed 3 bases and J shed 2 bases, with 8 bases lying between them. The CDR3 extends over 13 amino acids. The DNA of the CDR3 is TGTGCCAGCAGCTTGGTACAGACCTACGAGCAGTACTTC. Translated, it gives CASSLVQTYEQYF.

This clone has only one observation. The chain employs TRBV29-1 and TRBJ2-1; TRBD2 matches 13 bases. Germline V gene lookup returns CDR1 SQVTM and CDR2 ANQGSEA. The CDR3 is made up of 14 amino acids. Germline trimming cut 7 bases from V and 7 bases from J; bases unmatched to any gene: 7. The CDR3 here is CSAEGLAGLNEQFF. The CDR3 nucleotides are TGCAGCGCTGAGGGACTAGCGGGGCTGAATGAGCAGTTCTTC.

This chain uses TRBV9 with TRBJ2-1, with 11 bases that match TRBD2. This CDR3 has 15 residues. Germline trimming cut 3 bases from V and 8 bases from J; bases unmatched to any gene: 7. CDR1 and CDR2 from the germline V gene are SGDLS and YYNGEE. CDR3 residues: CASSALWTSGYEQFF. The DNA of the CDR3 is TGTGCCAGCAGCGCCTTATGGACTAGCGGGTATGAGCAGTTCTTC.

The rearrangement links TRBV9 to TRBJ2-2; unclear D gene. Germline loops: CDR1 SGDLS, CDR2 YYNGEE. Trimming took off 1 base at V and 7 bases at J, with 11 bases between the two ends. CDR3 length: 14 residues. The chain's CDR3 is CASSVRSARGELFF. The CDR3 region has the DNA TGTGCCAGCAGCGTACGGAGCGCACGCGGGGAGCTGTTTTTT.

This chain connects TRBV11-2 to TRBJ1-1; 7 nucleotides line up with TRBD1. CDR1 is SGHAT and CDR2 is FQNNGV in the germline V gene. The CDR3 consists of 13 residues. V lost 1 base to trimming and J lost 11 bases; unmatched junction nucleotides: 7. As DNA, the CDR3 is TGTGCCAGCAGCTTAGGGAACTACAGGGGTGCTTTCTTT. Protein product: CASSLGNYRGAFF.

The chain recombines TRBV6-5 with TRBJ1-5, with 7 bases identical to TRBD1. Germline V gene lookup returns CDR1 MNHEY and CDR2 SVGAGI. Trimming at V came to 1 base and at J to 7 bases, leaving 10 bases not matched to a gene. This CDR3 comprises 16 residues. The CDR3 protein is CASSYYRGGVGQPQHF. CDR3 sequence (DNA): TGTGCCAGCAGTTACTATAGAGGGGGCGTAGGGCAGCCCCAGCATTTT.

The chain carries TRBV28 and TRBJ1-4; the match to TRBD1 covers 11 bases. Germline CDR1 MDHEN, CDR2 SYDVKM. The ends lost 3 bases at V and 1 base at J; junction bases unmatched: 1. CDR3 length: 16 residues. CDR3 sequence (DNA): TGTGCCAGCAGTTTGGGGACAGGGGGAACTAATGAAAAACTGTTTTTT. It yields the protein CASSLGTGGTNEKLFF.

The rearrangement joins TRBV2 to TRBJ1-2; TRBD1 matches at 8 bases. Germline V gene lookup returns CDR1 SNHLY and CDR2 FYNNEI. The CDR3 extends over 14 amino acids. J gave up 6 bases and V 2 bases, and 5 bases lay outside the gene matches. The CDR3 coding sequence is TGTGCCAGCAGTGAACAGGGGGCGCATCATGGCTACACCTTC. It encodes CASSEQGAHHGYTF.

CDR3 region: CASSLYGTYEQYF. The CDR3 DNA reads as TGTGCCAGCAGCTTGTACGGGACCTACGAGCAGTACTTC. The rearrangement uses TRBV5-4 and TRBJ2-7, with a possible D match to TRBD2 (5 bases). This CDR3 is 13 amino acids long. The V gene lost 1 base and the J gene lost 2 bases, with 7 bases spanning the gap. Germline V gives CDR1 SGHNT, CDR2 YYREEE (reference sequence).

The CDR3 sequence is CASSSGSYNEQFF. CDR3 DNA: TGTGCCAGCAGTTCAGGGTCCTACAATGAGCAGTTCTTC. V is TRBV7-9 and J is TRBJ2-1; D is possibly TRBD1 (5 bases). This CDR3 contains 13 residues. Germline V gives CDR1 SEHNR, CDR2 FQNEAQ (reference sequence). The germline V and J ends were trimmed by 6 bases and 1 base, with 7 bases remaining between them.

The gene calls are TRBV24-1 and TRBJ2-7; D is ambiguous. V was trimmed by 1 base and J by 5 bases, leaving 5 bases between them. The CDR3 runs 12 residues. Germline V lookup: CDR1 KGHDR, CDR2 SFDVKD. The DNA of the CDR3 is TGTGCCACCAGTGATTTCGGCAACGAGCAGTACTTC. Its protein product is CATSDFGNEQYF.

The V gene is TRBV30, the J gene TRBJ1-1; D unresolved. CDR1 is GTSNPN, CDR2 SVGIG, per germline (reference sequence). CDR3 size: 14 residues. V was clipped by 4 bases and J by 4 bases, with 16 bases between them. The CDR3 sequence: CAWTENRRTTEAFF. CDR3 DNA sequence: TGTGCCTGGACCGAAAACCGGCGGACCACTGAAGCTTTCTTT.

The rearrangement links TRBV5-1 to TRBJ2-7; a possible D gene is TRBD1 (5 bases). The germline V gene encodes CDR1 SGHRS and CDR2 YFSETQ. Trimming pared 0 bases from V and 5 bases from J, leaving 6 bases between. This CDR3 spans 12 amino acids. The CDR3 nucleotides read TGCGCCAGCAGCTTGGGGACAAACGAGCAGTACTTC. Translated: CASSLGTNEQYF. Full variable domain (missing parts from reference TRBV5-1 and TRBJ2-7): KAGVTQTPRYLIKTRGQQVTLSCSPISGHRSVSWYQQTPGQGLQFLFEYFSETQRNKGNFPGRFSGRQFSNSRSEMNVSTLELGDSALYLCASSLGTNEQYFGPGTRLTVT.

The chain is built from TRBV19 and TRBJ2-7; D unclear. V lost 10 bases, J lost 9 bases, and 16 bases lay in between. Germline V lookup: CDR1 LNHDA, CDR2 SQIVND (reference sequence). The CDR3 is made up of 11 amino acids. The CDR3 loop is CATSTPQRQYF. The CDR3 coding sequence is TGTGCCACCTCGACCCCCCAGCGGCAGTACTTC. Combining the CDR3 with reference TRBV19 and TRBJ2-7 gives the whole variable domain DGGITQSPKYLFRKEGQNVTLSCEQNLNHDAMYWYRQDPGQGLRLIYYSQIVNDFQKGDIAEGYSVSREKKESFPLTVTSAQKNPTAFYLCATSTPQRQYFGPGTRLTVT.

This clone was seen a single time. The genes are TRBV4-3 and TRBJ1-5; D gene ambiguous. V gave up 1 base and J gave up 2 bases, with 15 bases separating them. The CDR3 totals 17 residues. Germline values: CDR1 LGHNA, CDR2 YSLEER. This CDR3 reads CASSQGRVLGRNQPQHF. Here the CDR3 DNA reads TGCGCCAGCAGCCAAGGTCGGGTTTTAGGGCGCAATCAGCCCCAGCATTTT.

The chain recombines TRBV19 with TRBJ2-2, with 8 bases matching TRBD1. CDR1 LNHDA and CDR2 SQIVND come from the germline V gene (reference sequence). V was pared by 6 bases and J by 6 bases, with 12 bases of the junction left unmatched. This CDR3 comprises 16 residues. CDR3 loop: CASRSDRDRYPGELFF. The CDR3 DNA reads as TGTGCCAGTAGGTCGGACAGGGATCGTTACCCCGGGGAGCTGTTTTTT.